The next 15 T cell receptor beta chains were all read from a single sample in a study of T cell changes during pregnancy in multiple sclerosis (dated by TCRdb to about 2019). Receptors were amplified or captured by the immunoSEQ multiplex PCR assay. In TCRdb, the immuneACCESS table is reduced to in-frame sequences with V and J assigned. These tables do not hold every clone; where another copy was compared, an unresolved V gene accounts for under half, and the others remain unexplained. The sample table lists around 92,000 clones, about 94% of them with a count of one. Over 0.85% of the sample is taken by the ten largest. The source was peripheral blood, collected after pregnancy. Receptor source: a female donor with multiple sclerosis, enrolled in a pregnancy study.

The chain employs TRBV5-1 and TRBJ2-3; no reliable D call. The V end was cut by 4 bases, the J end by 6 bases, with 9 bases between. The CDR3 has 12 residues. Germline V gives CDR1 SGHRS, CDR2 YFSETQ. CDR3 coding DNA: TGCGCCAGCAGCACAGACAAGGATACGCAGTATTTT. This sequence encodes CASSTDKDTQYF.

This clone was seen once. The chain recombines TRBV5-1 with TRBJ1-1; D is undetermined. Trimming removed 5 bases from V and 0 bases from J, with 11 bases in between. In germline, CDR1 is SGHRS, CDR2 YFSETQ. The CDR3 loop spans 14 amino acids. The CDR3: CASREEGMNTEAFF. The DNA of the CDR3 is TGCGCCAGCAGAGAGGAGGGAATGAACACTGAAGCTTTCTTT.

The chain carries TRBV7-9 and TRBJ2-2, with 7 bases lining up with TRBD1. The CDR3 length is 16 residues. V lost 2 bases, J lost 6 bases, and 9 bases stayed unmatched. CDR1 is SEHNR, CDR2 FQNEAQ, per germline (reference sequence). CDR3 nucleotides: TGTGCCAGCAGCTTAAAGGACAGGACAGAATCCGGGGAGCTGTTTTTT. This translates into CASSLKDRTESGELFF.

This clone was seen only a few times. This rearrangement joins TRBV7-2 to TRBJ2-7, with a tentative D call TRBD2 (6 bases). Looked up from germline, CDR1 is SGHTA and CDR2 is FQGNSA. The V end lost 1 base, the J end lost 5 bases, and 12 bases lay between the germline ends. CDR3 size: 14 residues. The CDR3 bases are TGTGCCAGCAGCTTAGTGGGGGGAGCGGACGAGCAGTACTTC. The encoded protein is CASSLVGGADEQYF.

CDR3 sequence (DNA): TGCGCCAGCAGCTTAAAGACAGGGGAAAATCCTAGCTCTGGGGCCAACGTCCTGACTTTC. The encoded protein is CASSLKTGENPSSGANVLTF. The J gene is TRBJ2-6, the V gene TRBV5-1; 8 nucleotides line up with TRBD1. Germline values: CDR1 SGHRS, CDR2 YFSETQ. Trimming took 2 bases from V and 0 from J; bases not matched to a gene: 13. This CDR3 has 20 amino acids.

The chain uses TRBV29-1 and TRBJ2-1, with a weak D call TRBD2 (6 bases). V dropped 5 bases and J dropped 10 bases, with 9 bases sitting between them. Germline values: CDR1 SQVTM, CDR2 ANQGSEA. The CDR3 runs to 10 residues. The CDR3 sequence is CSVQEGEQFF. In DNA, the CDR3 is TGCAGCGTTCAGGAGGGCGAGCAGTTCTTC.

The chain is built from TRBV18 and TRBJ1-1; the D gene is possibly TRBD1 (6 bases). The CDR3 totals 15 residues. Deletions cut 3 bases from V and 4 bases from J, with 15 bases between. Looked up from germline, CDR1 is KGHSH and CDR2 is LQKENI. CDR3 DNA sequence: TGTGCCAGCTCACCCGATCAGGGGTTGGCCACTGAAGCTTTCTTT. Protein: CASSPDQGLATEAFF. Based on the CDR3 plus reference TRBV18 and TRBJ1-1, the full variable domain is NAGVMQNPRHLVRRRGQEARLRCSPMKGHSHVYWYRQLPEEGLKFMVYLQKENIIDESGMPKERFSAEFPKEGPSILRIQQVVRGDSAAYFCASSPDQGLATEAFFGQGTRLTVV.

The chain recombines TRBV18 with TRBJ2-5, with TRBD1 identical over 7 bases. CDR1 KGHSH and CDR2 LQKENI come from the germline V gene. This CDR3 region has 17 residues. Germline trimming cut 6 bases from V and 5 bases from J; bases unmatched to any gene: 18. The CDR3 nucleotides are TGTGCCAGCTCCCACCAGGTCTTGACAGGGCGATTGGAGACCCAGTACTTC. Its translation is CASSHQVLTGRLETQYF.

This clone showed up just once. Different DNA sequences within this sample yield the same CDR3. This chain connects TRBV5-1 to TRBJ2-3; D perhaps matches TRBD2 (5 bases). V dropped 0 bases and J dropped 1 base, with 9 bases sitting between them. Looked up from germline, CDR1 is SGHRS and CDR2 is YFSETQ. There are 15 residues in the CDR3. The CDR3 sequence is CASSLGLAGTDTQYF. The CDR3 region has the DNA TGCGCCAGCAGCTTGGGTCTAGCCGGCACAGATACGCAGTATTTT.

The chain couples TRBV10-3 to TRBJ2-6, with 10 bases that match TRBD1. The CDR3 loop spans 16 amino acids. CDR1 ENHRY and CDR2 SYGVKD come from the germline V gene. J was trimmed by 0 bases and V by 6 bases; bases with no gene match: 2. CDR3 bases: TGTGCCATCAGGGGACAGGGGAGCTCTGGGGCCAACGTCCTGACTTTC. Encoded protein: CAIRGQGSSGANVLTF.

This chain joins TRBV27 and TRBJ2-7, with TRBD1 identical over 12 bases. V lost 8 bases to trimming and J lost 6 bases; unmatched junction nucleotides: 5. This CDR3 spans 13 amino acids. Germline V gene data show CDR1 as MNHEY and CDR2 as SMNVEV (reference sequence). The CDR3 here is CASGDRGLIEQYF. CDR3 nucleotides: TGTGCCAGCGGGGACAGGGGGCTAATCGAGCAGTACTTC.

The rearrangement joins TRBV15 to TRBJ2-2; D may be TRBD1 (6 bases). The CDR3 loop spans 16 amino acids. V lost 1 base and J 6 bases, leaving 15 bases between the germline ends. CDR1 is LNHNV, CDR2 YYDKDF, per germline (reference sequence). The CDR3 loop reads CATSRVGVGQPGELFF. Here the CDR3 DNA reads TGTGCCACCAGCAGAGTTGGGGTCGGACAGCCCGGGGAGCTGTTTTTT. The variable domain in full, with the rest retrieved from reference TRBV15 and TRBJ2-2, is DAMVIQNPRYQVTQFGKPVTLSCSQTLNHNVMYWYQQKSSQAPKLLFHYYDKDFNNEADTPDNFQSRRPNTSFCFLDIRSPGLGDTAMYLCATSRVGVGQPGELFFGEGSRLTVL.

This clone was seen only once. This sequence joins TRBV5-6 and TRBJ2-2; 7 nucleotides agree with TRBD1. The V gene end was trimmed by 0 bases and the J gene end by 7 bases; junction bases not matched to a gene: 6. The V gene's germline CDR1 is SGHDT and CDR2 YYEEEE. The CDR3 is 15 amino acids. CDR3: CASSLGVGGFGELFF. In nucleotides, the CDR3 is TGTGCCAGCAGCTTGGGGGTAGGGGGCTTCGGGGAGCTGTTTTTT.

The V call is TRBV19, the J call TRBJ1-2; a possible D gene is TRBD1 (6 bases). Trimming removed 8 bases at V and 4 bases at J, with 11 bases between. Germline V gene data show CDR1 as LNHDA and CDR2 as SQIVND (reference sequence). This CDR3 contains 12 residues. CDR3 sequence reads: CASSDRIYGYTF. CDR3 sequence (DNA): TGTGCCAGTTCGGACAGAATCTATGGCTACACCTTC. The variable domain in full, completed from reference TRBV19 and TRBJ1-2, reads DGGITQSPKYLFRKEGQNVTLSCEQNLNHDAMYWYRQDPGQGLRLIYYSQIVNDFQKGDIAEGYSVSREKKESFPLTVTSAQKNPTAFYLCASSDRIYGYTFGSGTRLTVV.

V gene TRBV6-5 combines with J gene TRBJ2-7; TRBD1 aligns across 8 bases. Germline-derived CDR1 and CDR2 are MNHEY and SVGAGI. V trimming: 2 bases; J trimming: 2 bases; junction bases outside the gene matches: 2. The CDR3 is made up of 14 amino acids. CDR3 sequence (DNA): TGTGCCAGCAGTTACGTCAGGGGGCCCTACGAGCAGTACTTC. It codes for CASSYVRGPYEQYF.